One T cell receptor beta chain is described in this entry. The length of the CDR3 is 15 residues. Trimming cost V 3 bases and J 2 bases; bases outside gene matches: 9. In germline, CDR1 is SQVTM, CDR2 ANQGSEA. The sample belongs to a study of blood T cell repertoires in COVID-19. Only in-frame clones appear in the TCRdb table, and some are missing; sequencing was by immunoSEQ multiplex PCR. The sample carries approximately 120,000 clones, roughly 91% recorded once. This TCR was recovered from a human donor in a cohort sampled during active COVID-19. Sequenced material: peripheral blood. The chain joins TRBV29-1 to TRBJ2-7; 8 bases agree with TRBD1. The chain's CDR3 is CSVESGQGAAYEQYF. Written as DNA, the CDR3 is TGCAGCGTTGAGTCCGGCCAGGGGGCCGCCTACGAGCAGTACTTC.